These 14 T cell receptor beta chains were all obtained from the same sample, sequenced in a study of T cells in Graves' hyperthyroidism and ophthalmopathy. TCR beta CDR3 region amplification was performed from RNA transcripts. During a first-round RT-PCR of the TCR CDR3, the HTBI primer set was used. Each CDR3 protein is one row after TCRdb ran MiXCR on the multiplex PCR reads. The sample lists about 260,000 distinct CDR3 sequences, less than 30% occurring once. The sequenced sample was blood. The receptor set was obtained from a man aged 35-49 years with Graves' hyperthyroidism that later progressed to Graves' ophthalmopathy.

The CDR3 sequence: CASTEGRGSPLHF. For the CDR3, the DNA is TGTGCCAGCACCGAGGGGAGGGGCTCACCCCTCCACTTT. The rearrangement links TRBV6-1 to TRBJ1-6; D possibly corresponds to TRBD1 (5 bases). This CDR3 has 13 residues. V lost 7 bases and J lost 10, with 14 bases in between. The germline V gene encodes CDR1 MNHNS and CDR2 SASEGT.

This chain uses TRBV15 with TRBJ1-2; D not resolved. Deletions cut 0 bases from V and 8 bases from J, with 13 bases between. This CDR3 spans 14 amino acids. The germline gives CDR1 LNHNV, CDR2 YYDKDF (reference sequence). Written as DNA, the CDR3 is TGTGCCACCAGCAGAGAGGTCATGCGGGCAGGCTACACCTTC. It translates to CATSREVMRAGYTF.

This clonotype was picked up many times. The V gene is TRBV11-1, the J gene TRBJ2-6; TRBD1 is a possible D gene (6 bases). The CDR3 runs 18 residues. Trimming left V 0 bases short and J 0 bases short, with 12 bases between. Germline V gene lookup returns CDR1 SGHAT and CDR2 FQDESV (reference sequence). CDR3 in amino acids: CASSLAGRGSSGANVLTF. DNA for the CDR3: TGTGCCAGCAGCTTAGCGGGCAGGGGTAGCTCTGGGGCCAACGTCCTGACTTTC.

The rearrangement joins TRBV9 to TRBJ2-7; D may correspond to TRBD1 or TRBD2 (7 bases each). Germline CDR1 is SGDLS and CDR2 is YYNGEE. V dropped 3 bases and J dropped 4 bases, with 17 bases sitting between them. The CDR3 sequence is 15 residues long. The CDR3: CASSEGGGGLYEQYF. DNA of the CDR3: TGTGCCAGCAGCGAGGGGGGAGGGGGCCTTTACGAGCAGTACTTC.

This clonotype was detected many times. The rearrangement uses TRBV24-1 and TRBJ2-7; D is uncertain. Germline assignment: CDR1 KGHDR and CDR2 SFDVKD. Trimming stripped 4 bases from V and 4 bases from J, with 10 bases between. The CDR3 is 13 amino acids. For the CDR3, the DNA is TGTGCCACCAGTGACCCGGGTGGATACGAGCAGTACTTC. This gives the protein CATSDPGGYEQYF.

Ten or more counts support this clonotype. The CDR3: CATSRDLFGGTGELFF. In DNA form, the CDR3 reads TGTGCCACCAGCAGAGATTTGTTTGGGGGAACCGGGGAGCTGTTTTTT. This chain uses TRBV15 with TRBJ2-2; D possibly matches TRBD1 or TRBD2 (5 bases each). CDR1 LNHNV and CDR2 YYDKDF come from the germline V gene (reference sequence). This CDR3 has 16 amino acids. Trimming pared 0 bases from V and 5 bases from J, leaving 13 bases between.

This clonotype was seen many times. The CDR3 reads CASSLEPGYGYTF. CDR3 sequence (DNA): TGCGCCAGCAGCTTGGAGCCAGGCTATGGCTACACCTTC. V and J are TRBV5-1 and TRBJ1-2; D ambiguous. CDR3 length: 13 amino acids. V was clipped by 0 bases and J by 4 bases, with 7 bases between them. CDR1 and CDR2 from the germline V gene are SGHRS and YFSETQ.

This clonotype was seen ten or more times. The V and J genes are TRBV6-5 and TRBJ1-2, with TRBD1 as a possible D gene (5 bases). V lost 0 bases and J 4 bases, leaving 12 bases between the germline ends. The germline V gene has CDR1 MNHEY and CDR2 SVGAGI. The CDR3 totals 15 residues. The CDR3 DNA follows: TGTGCCAGCAGTTACTCGATGACAGCACTCTATGGCTACACCTTC. Translation: CASSYSMTALYGYTF.

This clonotype was found many times. The V gene is TRBV9, the J gene TRBJ2-7, with D possibly matching TRBD1 (6 bases). V was cut by 2 bases and J by 0 bases, with 15 bases left in between. This CDR3 comprises 16 residues. Germline V gene lookup returns CDR1 SGDLS and CDR2 YYNGEE. CDR3 DNA: TGTGCCAGCAGCGTTAGTCCCCAGGGGAGCTCCTACGAGCAGTACTTC. It translates to CASSVSPQGSSYEQYF.

CDR3 in amino acids: CASGRQISSGNTIYF. DNA for the CDR3: TGTGCTAGTGGACGACAGATCTCCTCTGGAAACACCATATATTTT. The chain is built from TRBV12-5 and TRBJ1-3, with D possibly TRBD1 on 5 matching bases. Per germline, CDR1 LGHNT and CDR2 FRNRAP. The germline V and J ends were trimmed by 6 bases and 0 bases, with 12 bases remaining between them. This CDR3 is built from 15 residues.

This clonotype came up many times. The chain combines TRBV11-3 with TRBJ2-7; the match to TRBD1 covers 7 bases. With 3 bases clipped from V and 0 bases from J, the junction kept 5 bases outside the gene matches. The CDR3 consists of 15 residues. Germline CDR1 and CDR2: SGHNT and YENEEA. CDR3 bases: TGTGCCAGCAGCTTCCTCAGGGGGTCCTCCTACGAGCAGTACTTC. Its translation: CASSFLRGSSYEQYF.

This clonotype has more than one count but fewer than ten. The chain is built from TRBV6-2 or TRBV6-3 and TRBJ1-1; 8 nucleotides align to TRBD1. The CDR3 totals 14 residues. CDR1 and CDR2 (germline): MNHEY, SVGEGT. V dropped 8 bases and J dropped 6; count of bases not matched to a gene: 11. The CDR3: CASGPQGAGAEAFF. CDR3 coding DNA: TGTGCCAGCGGACCTCAGGGGGCTGGCGCTGAAGCTTTCTTT.

This clonotype was detected ten times or more. The rearrangement links TRBV19 to TRBJ1-5; the match to TRBD1 covers 7 bases. J lost 0 bases, V lost 5 bases, and 10 bases had no gene match. The CDR3 runs to 17 residues. Germline V gene data show CDR1 as LNHDA and CDR2 as SQIVND (reference sequence). In nucleotides, the CDR3 is TGTGCCAGTAGTTACGACAGGGCTGGGTATAGCAATCAGCCCCAGCATTTT. Translation gives CASSYDRAGYSNQPQHF.

This clonotype appeared many times. V gene TRBV5-1 combines with J gene TRBJ1-3, with 8 bases matching TRBD1. The CDR3 has 15 amino acids. CDR1 is SGHRS and CDR2 is YFSETQ in the germline V gene. V was pared by 5 bases and J by 1 base, with 5 bases of the junction left unmatched. Written as DNA, the CDR3 is TGCGCCAGCAGACTGGACAGGGTTTCTGGAAACACCATATATTTT. It yields the protein CASRLDRVSGNTIYF.